One and the same sample provided the 23 T cell receptor beta chains below, sequenced in a study of early T cells in non-severe SARS-CoV-2 infection. TCRdb reprocessed the 5' RACE reads with MiXCR, giving one entry per CDR3 protein. Of fewer than 40,000 distinct CDR3 sequences listed, about 6.3% were seen once; the top ten hold under 7.5%. Sequenced material: whole blood. The receptors here all came from an adult who was a healthcare worker with PCR-confirmed SARS-CoV-2 infection or an uninfected control (not recorded which).

The V gene is TRBV7-2, the J gene TRBJ2-7, with unresolved D. Germline CDR1 and CDR2: SGHTA and FQGNSA. CDR3 length: 15 residues. The V end lost 1 base, the J end lost 0 bases, and 10 bases lay between the germline ends. CDR3: CASSLGGRVSYEQYF. For the CDR3, the DNA is TGTGCCAGCAGCTTAGGTGGAAGGGTCTCCTACGAGCAGTACTTC.

This clonotype has at least ten counts. The J gene is TRBJ1-1, the V gene TRBV20-1, with a possible D match to TRBD1 (6 bases). Germline loops: CDR1 DFQATT, CDR2 SNEGSKA (reference sequence). The CDR3 has 12 amino acids. Trimming stripped 5 bases from V and 5 bases from J, with 12 bases between. CDR3 sequence: CSADGGRTEAFF. For the CDR3, the DNA is TGCAGTGCTGACGGGGGGCGGACTGAAGCTTTCTTT.

The J gene is TRBJ2-3, the V gene TRBV20-1; TRBD2 matches 7 bases. The germline gives CDR1 DFQATT, CDR2 SNEGSKA (reference sequence). The CDR3 sequence is 16 residues long. The trim removed 6 bases at V and 4 bases at J, leaving 16 bases unmatched. This CDR3 is CSASALAGVIPDTQYF. The CDR3 DNA reads TGCAGTGCCTCAGCCCTGGCGGGAGTAATTCCAGATACGCAGTATTTT.

This clonotype showed up just a few times. The genes are TRBV29-1 and TRBJ2-1, with a tentative D call TRBD1 (5 bases). V lost 3 bases and J lost 0, with 6 bases in between. The CDR3 is 13 amino acids. Germline CDR1 and CDR2: SQVTM and ANQGSEA. The CDR3, as DNA: TGCAGCGTTGACCAGGGCTCCTACAATGAGCAGTTCTTC. Translation gives CSVDQGSYNEQFF.

This clonotype has ten or more counts. The J gene is TRBJ2-1, the V gene TRBV11-2; no clear D. Germline CDR1 reads SGHAT; CDR2 reads FQNNGV. The CDR3 has 14 amino acids. V lost 5 bases and J lost 9, with 17 bases in between. CDR3 sequence reads: CASSNTRTFGEQFF. CDR3 DNA sequence: TGTGCCAGCAGCAATACCCGGACGTTCGGTGAGCAGTTCTTC.

This clonotype was seen repeatedly, ten times or more. CDR3 loop: CASSPDRVFEQYF. In DNA, the CDR3 is TGCGCCAGCAGCCCGGACAGGGTATTCGAGCAGTACTTC. This rearrangement joins TRBV5-1 to TRBJ2-7, with 8 bases that match TRBD1. The ends lost 4 bases at V and 6 bases at J; junction bases unmatched: 6. This CDR3 region has 13 residues. Germline CDR1 and CDR2: SGHRS and YFSETQ.

Ten or more counts support this clonotype. This chain links TRBV7-2 with TRBJ2-3; D is ambiguous. Trimming took off 5 bases at V and 6 bases at J, with 21 bases between the two ends. This CDR3 has 16 amino acids. CDR1 and CDR2 (germline): SGHTA, FQGNSA. The CDR3 here is CASSPRAALARDTQYF. For the CDR3, the DNA is TGTGCCAGCAGCCCCCGGGCCGCTTTAGCACGGGATACGCAGTATTTT.

This clonotype was observed at least ten times. The gene calls are TRBV20-1 and TRBJ2-7; the D is unclear. Germline lookup yields CDR1 DFQATT and CDR2 SNEGSKA (reference sequence). CDR3 length: 13 residues. Trimming left V 0 bases short and J 0 bases short, with 6 bases between. Written as DNA, the CDR3 is TGCAGTGCTAGAGAATTGAACTCCTACGAGCAGTACTTC. Residues: CSARELNSYEQYF.

This clonotype occurred many times. The chain has TRBV2 and TRBJ1-2; a weak D match, TRBD1 (5 bases). V was trimmed by 7 bases and J by 3 bases, leaving 15 bases between them. The CDR3 is 14 amino acids. Germline loops: CDR1 SNHLY, CDR2 FYNNEI. The CDR3 reads CASIEGIGDYGYTF. CDR3 DNA: TGTGCCAGCATTGAGGGGATAGGGGACTATGGCTACACCTTC.

The rearrangement links TRBV28 to TRBJ2-3, with unresolved D. This CDR3 is built from 15 residues. Germline values: CDR1 MDHEN, CDR2 SYDVKM. V was pared by 1 base and J by 6 bases, with 14 bases between. The CDR3 bases are TGTGCCAGCAGTTTATTTGTAGGGCGTATCGATACGCAGTATTTT. Translated: CASSLFVGRIDTQYF.

This clonotype showed up many times. The J gene is TRBJ2-1, the V gene TRBV2; D gene ambiguous. The CDR3 spans 11 residues. Germline V gene data show CDR1 as SNHLY and CDR2 as FYNNEI. Trimming cost V 0 bases and J 9 bases, with 3 bases left between them. CDR3 protein: CASSEASEQFF. For the CDR3, the DNA is TGTGCCAGCAGTGAAGCATCTGAGCAGTTCTTC.

The J gene is TRBJ1-1, the V gene TRBV6-2 or TRBV6-3; D is uncertain. The V gene's germline CDR1 is MNHEY and CDR2 SVGEGT. This CDR3 is built from 13 residues. With 7 bases removed from V and 3 bases from J, the gap between germline ends came to 12 bases. CDR3 sequence (DNA): TGTGCCAGCAAGGTGGGCAGACACACTGAAGCTTTCTTT. Residues: CASKVGRHTEAFF.

This clonotype came up a few times. The chain is built from TRBV14 and TRBJ1-2; no definite D call. The CDR3 length is 13 residues. Germline V gene data show CDR1 as SGHDN and CDR2 as FVKESK. V was clipped by 6 bases and J by 0 bases, with 8 bases between them. In DNA, the CDR3 is TGTGCCAGCAGGAGTACAGCTAACTATGGCTACACCTTC. Protein sequence: CASRSTANYGYTF. The full variable domain, with the rest looked up from reference TRBV14 and TRBJ1-2, is EAGVTQFPSHSVIEKGQTVTLRCDPISGHDNLYWYRRVMGKEIKFLLHFVKESKQDESGMPNNRFLAERTGGTYSTLKVQPAELEDSGVYFCASRSTANYGYTFGSGTRLTVV.

There are many counts of this clonotype. The chain links TRBV5-6 to TRBJ2-7; D uncertain. This CDR3 comprises 11 residues. V lost 4 bases to trimming and J lost 3 bases, with 5 bases between them. From germline, CDR1 is SGHDT and CDR2 YYEEEE. Here the CDR3 DNA reads TGTGCCAGCAGCGGTAACTACGAGCAGTACTTC. Translating it yields CASSGNYEQYF.

By its share, this clonotype is medium-sized. The genes are TRBV5-6 and TRBJ1-6, with D hard to call. Trimming took 1 base from V and 7 from J, leaving 9 bases between them. In germline, CDR1 is SGHDT, CDR2 YYEEEE. This CDR3 is built from 14 residues. The CDR3 loop is CASSLRGWNSPLHF. In DNA form, the CDR3 reads TGTGCCAGCAGCTTGCGGGGTTGGAATTCACCCCTCCACTTT.

Many counts were recorded for this clonotype. The rearrangement joins TRBV20-1 to TRBJ2-7, with TRBD2 identical over 8 bases. V trimming: 3 bases; J trimming: 3 bases; junction bases outside the gene matches: 4. The germline CDR1 and CDR2 sequences are DFQATT and SNEGSKA (reference sequence). There are 13 residues in the CDR3. The CDR3 DNA is TGCAGTGCTAGCGGGAGGGCCCTCTACGAGCAGTACTTC. Its translation: CSASGRALYEQYF.

This chain links TRBV2 with TRBJ1-1; weak D call: TRBD1 (6 bases). V lost 1 base, J lost 6 bases, and 6 bases lay in between. The CDR3 totals 12 residues. In germline, CDR1 is SNHLY, CDR2 FYNNEI. CDR3 region: CASSEEGAEAFF. The CDR3 DNA follows: TGTGCCAGCAGTGAAGAGGGGGCTGAAGCTTTCTTT.

This chain links TRBV3-1 with TRBJ2-5, with D unresolved. CDR3 length: 12 amino acids. Germline lookup yields CDR1 LGHDT and CDR2 YNNKEL (reference sequence). The V gene lost 2 bases and the J gene lost 4 bases, with 5 bases spanning the gap. The CDR3 protein is CASSQPPETQYF. As DNA, the CDR3 is TGTGCCAGCAGCCAACCCCCAGAGACCCAGTACTTC.

This clonotype was counted ten times or more. The V and J genes are TRBV6-5 and TRBJ2-4, with TRBD1 as a possible D gene (6 bases). With 6 bases removed from V and 1 base from J, the gap between germline ends came to 16 bases. Germline loops: CDR1 MNHEY, CDR2 SVGAGI. The CDR3 sequence is 16 residues long. CDR3 loop: CASRSGAPGAKNIQYF. Written as DNA, the CDR3 is TGTGCCAGCAGATCAGGGGCCCCCGGGGCCAAAAACATTCAGTACTTC.

This clonotype was seen a few times. The chain couples TRBV20-1 to TRBJ2-3; 9 bases are shared with TRBD2. The CDR3 covers 14 residues. The V gene's germline CDR1 is DFQATT and CDR2 SNEGSKA (reference sequence). Trimming cost V 5 bases and J 4 bases; bases outside gene matches: 7. The CDR3, as DNA: TGCAGTGCTGTTCCTAGCGGGAACGCAGATACGCAGTATTTT. Protein: CSAVPSGNADTQYF.

This clonotype occurred many times. The genes are TRBV20-1 and TRBJ1-5, with D perhaps TRBD1 (6 bases). CDR3 size: 13 residues. Trimming shortened V by 6 bases and J by 5 bases, and 14 bases separated the two germline ends. Germline V lookup: CDR1 DFQATT, CDR2 SNEGSKA (reference sequence). The CDR3 nucleotides are TGCAGTGCCAAGCAGGACAGTTATCAGCCCCAGCATTTT. Translated, it gives CSAKQDSYQPQHF.

The gene calls are TRBV3-1 and TRBJ2-7, with D maybe TRBD1 (5 bases). CDR3 length: 15 amino acids. The germline V and J ends were trimmed by 1 base and 4 bases, with 14 bases remaining between them. Looked up from germline, CDR1 is LGHDT and CDR2 is YNNKEL (reference sequence). CDR3 region: CASSQAGRAVYEQYF. The CDR3 DNA sequence: TGTGCCAGCAGCCAAGCGGGCAGGGCGGTTTACGAGCAGTACTTC.

This clonotype was picked up many times. The chain couples TRBV29-1 to TRBJ1-2; D possibly corresponds to TRBD1 (5 bases). This CDR3 has 11 amino acids. The V gene lost 7 bases and the J gene lost 6 bases, with 12 bases spanning the gap. CDR1 and CDR2 (germline): SQVTM, ANQGSEA. This chain's CDR3 is CSGAGAHGYTF. The CDR3 DNA reads TGCAGCGGGGCCGGGGCCCATGGCTACACCTTC.